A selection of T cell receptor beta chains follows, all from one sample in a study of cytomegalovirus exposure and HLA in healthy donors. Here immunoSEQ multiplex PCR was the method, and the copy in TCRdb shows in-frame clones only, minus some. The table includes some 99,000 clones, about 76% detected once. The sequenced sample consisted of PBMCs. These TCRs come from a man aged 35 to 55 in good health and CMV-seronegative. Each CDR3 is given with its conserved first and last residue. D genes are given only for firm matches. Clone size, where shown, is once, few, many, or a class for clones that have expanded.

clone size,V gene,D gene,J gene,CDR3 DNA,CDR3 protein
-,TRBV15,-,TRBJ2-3,TGTGCCACCAGCAGAGATGCGGGTTTGTTCACAGATACGCAGTATTTT,CATSRDAGLFTDTQYF
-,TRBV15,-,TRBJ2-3,TGTGCCACCAGCAGAGGTGGGGCCCACACAGATACGCAGTATTTT,CATSRGGAHTDTQYF
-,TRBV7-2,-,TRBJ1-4,TGTGCCAGCAGCTTAGGGGGAGCGGGACCGAGTAATGAAAAACTGTTTTTT,CASSLGGAGPSNEKLFF
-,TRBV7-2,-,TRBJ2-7,TGTGCCAGCAGCTTAGAGTACCAGGGTATTAGCGAGCAGTACTTC,CASSLEYQGISEQYF
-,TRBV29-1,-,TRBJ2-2,TGCAGCGTTGGCAGGGACACCGGGGAGCTGTTTTTT,CSVGRDTGELFF
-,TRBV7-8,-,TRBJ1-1,TGTGCCGGCAGCTTAGGGGCCCAGAACACTGAAGCTTTCTTT,CAGSLGAQNTEAFF
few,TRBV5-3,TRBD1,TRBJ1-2,TGTGCCAGAAGCTTGGCCACGGACAGGGCTGGCTACACCTTC,CARSLATDRAGYTF
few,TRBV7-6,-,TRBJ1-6,TGTGCCAGCAGCTTAGAGCATAATTCACCCCTCCACTTT,CASSLEHNSPLHF
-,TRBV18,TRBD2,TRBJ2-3,TGTGCCAGCTCACCAATCCCCCTAGCGGGGACAAGCACAGATACGCAGTATTTT,CASSPIPLAGTSTDTQYF
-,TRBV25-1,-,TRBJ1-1,TGTGCCAGCAGTGCCGGGACATTGTACACTGAAGCTTTCTTT,CASSAGTLYTEAFF
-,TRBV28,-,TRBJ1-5,TGTGCCAGCAGTTATATGTCCAGCAATCAGCCCCAGCATTTT,CASSYMSSNQPQHF
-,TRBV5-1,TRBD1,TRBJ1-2,TGCGCCAGCAGCGATAGGACAGGGGCGAGGCTCCGAGGCTACACCTTC,CASSDRTGARLRGYTF
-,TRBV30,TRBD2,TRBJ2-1,TGTGCCTGGAGTGTGAAGACTAGCGGGGGACCTGGCAATGAGCAGTTCTTC,CAWSVKTSGGPGNEQFF
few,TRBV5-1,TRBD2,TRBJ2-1,TGCGCCAGCAGCCCGACTAGCGGGGGGGCCCCCGGTGAGCAGTTCTTC,CASSPTSGGAPGEQFF
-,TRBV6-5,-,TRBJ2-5,TGTGCCAGCAGTTACTCGAGTGTGGAGACCCAGTACTTC,CASSYSSVETQYF
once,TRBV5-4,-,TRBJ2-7,TGTGCCAGCAGGGACCAGGGGGGAGGCTACGAGCAGTACTTC,CASRDQGGGYEQYF
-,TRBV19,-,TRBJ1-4,TGTGCCAGTAGTGTTGACCCGGGGAATGAAAAACTGTTTTTT,CASSVDPGNEKLFF
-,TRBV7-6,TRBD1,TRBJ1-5,TGTGCCAGCAGCAAAACAGGGGGCGATCAGCCCCAGCATTTT,CASSKTGGDQPQHF
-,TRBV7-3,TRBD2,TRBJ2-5,TGTGCCAGCAGCCCAACGACTAGCGGGGTTCCGGAGACCCAGTACTTC,CASSPTTSGVPETQYF
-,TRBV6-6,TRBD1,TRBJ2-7,TGTGCCAGCAGTTACAACAGGGGTGCATCCTACGAGCAGTACTTC,CASSYNRGASYEQYF
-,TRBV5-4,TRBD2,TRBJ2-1,TGTGCCAGCAGCCGGGGGGGCGTCAATGAGCAGTTCTTC,CASSRGGVNEQFF
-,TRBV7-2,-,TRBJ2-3,TGTGCCAGCAGCTTATACGGGGTAGATACGCAGTATTTT,CASSLYGVDTQYF
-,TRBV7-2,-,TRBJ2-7,TGTGCCAGCACCCACGCCAGGGGCTACGAGCAGTACTTC,CASTHARGYEQYF
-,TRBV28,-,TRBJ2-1,TGTGCCAGCCTCATCAATCGGGGGGCCTCCTACAATGAGCAGTTCTTC,CASLINRGASYNEQFF
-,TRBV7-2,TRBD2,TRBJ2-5,TGTGCCAGCAGCTTGGGACTAGCGGGGGTCAAACAAGAGACCCAGTACTTC,CASSLGLAGVKQETQYF
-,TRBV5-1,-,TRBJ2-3,TGCGCCAGTTCCCATGGAGGGGATACGCAGTATTTT,CASSHGGDTQYF
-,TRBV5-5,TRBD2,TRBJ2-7,TGTGCCAGCAGCTTGGGGGCGGGGGTCGACGAGCAGTACTTC,CASSLGAGVDEQYF
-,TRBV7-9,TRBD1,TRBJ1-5,TGTGCCAGCGGAACCGGGACAGGGCACCAGCCCCAGCATTTT,CASGTGTGHQPQHF
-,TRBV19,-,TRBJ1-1,TGTGCCAGTAGTATTGGTGCGTGGGGCGAAAACACTGAAGCTTTCTTT,CASSIGAWGENTEAFF
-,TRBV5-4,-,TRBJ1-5,TGTGCCAGCAGCTTGGACGGTCAGCCCCAGCATTTT,CASSLDGQPQHF
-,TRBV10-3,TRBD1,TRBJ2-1,TGTGCCATCAGTAGGACAGGGGGCATCGAGCAGTTCTTC,CAISRTGGIEQFF
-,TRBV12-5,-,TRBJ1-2,TGTGCTAGTGGTTTGGTACTATCTGGGGCGCCGGGTGGCTACACCTTT,CASGLVLSGAPGGYTF
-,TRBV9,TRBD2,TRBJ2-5,TGTGCCAGCAGCGAGACGGGGCTAGCGGGGTCGCAAAGGGAGACCCAGTACTTC,CASSETGLAGSQRETQYF
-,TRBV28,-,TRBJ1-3,TGTGCCAGCAGTCTCGGCCTTCTGAGGGGAAACACCATATATTTT,CASSLGLLRGNTIYF
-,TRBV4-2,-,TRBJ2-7,TGTGCCAGCAGCCAAGTCCCGGCTAGCAGATACGAGCAGTACTTC,CASSQVPASRYEQYF
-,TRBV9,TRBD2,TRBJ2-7,TGTGCCAGCAGCGTAGAAGGACTAGCCCACGAGCAGTACTTC,CASSVEGLAHEQYF
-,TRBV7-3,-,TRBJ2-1,TGTGCCAGCAGCTTACAGGGCTCCTACAATGAGCAGTTCTTC,CASSLQGSYNEQFF
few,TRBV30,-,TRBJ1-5,TGTGCCTGGACTTCAACGGGTCAGCCCCAGCATTTT,CAWTSTGQPQHF
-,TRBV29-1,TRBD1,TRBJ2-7,TGCAGCGTTTCTCCCGGGACAGGGGCGGGCAACGAGCAGTACTTC,CSVSPGTGAGNEQYF
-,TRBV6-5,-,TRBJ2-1,TGTGCCAGCAGTCGAGGGGACACGCACAATGAGCAGTTCTTC,CASSRGDTHNEQFF
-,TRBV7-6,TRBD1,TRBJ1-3,TGTGCCAGCAGCCCCACGGACAGGAGACGTTCTGGAAACACCATATATTTT,CASSPTDRRRSGNTIYF
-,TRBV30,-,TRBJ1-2,TGTGCCTGGACCCGGGGGGGCTATGGCTACACCTTC,CAWTRGGYGYTF
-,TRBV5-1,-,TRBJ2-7,TGCGCCAGCAGCTTGGCCGAAGACACGTTCTACGAGCAGTACTTC,CASSLAEDTFYEQYF
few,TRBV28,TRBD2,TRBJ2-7,TGTGCCAGCAGTTTAGGGGCGGGGGGTTTCGACGAGCAGTACTTC,CASSLGAGGFDEQYF
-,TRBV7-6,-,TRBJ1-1,TGTGCCAGCAGCTTAGCCGGGACACACACTGAAGCTTTCTTT,CASSLAGTHTEAFF
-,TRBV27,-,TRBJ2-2,TGTGCCAGCAGTAGCAAGTTCACCGGGGAGCTGTTTTTT,CASSSKFTGELFF
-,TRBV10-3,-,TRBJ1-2,TGTGCCATCAGTGAGCTACAGGGAAACTATGGCTACACCTTC,CAISELQGNYGYTF
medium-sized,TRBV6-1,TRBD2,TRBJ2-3,TGTGCCAGCAGTGAAGCGGCGGGGGGGCCAGATACGCAGTATTTT,CASSEAAGGPDTQYF
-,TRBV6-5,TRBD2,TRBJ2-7,TGTGCCAGCAGTACGCTAGCGGGGGGAAACTACGAGCAGTACTTC,CASSTLAGGNYEQYF
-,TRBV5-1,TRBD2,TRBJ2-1,TGCGCCAGCAGCCGTTCCGGGGGGGCTTACAATGAGCAGTTCTTC,CASSRSGGAYNEQFF
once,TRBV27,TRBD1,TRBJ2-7,TGTGCCAGCAGTCCAGGACAGGGGGAGAAGGGCTACGAGCAGTACTTC,CASSPGQGEKGYEQYF
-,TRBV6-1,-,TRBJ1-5,TGTGCCAGCAGTGTGTATGGGGGGGCTGATCAGCCCCAGCATTTT,CASSVYGGADQPQHF
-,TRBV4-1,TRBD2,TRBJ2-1,TGCGCCAGCAGCCAAGTGTCGACTAGCGGGGGGGAGCAGTTCTTC,CASSQVSTSGGEQFF
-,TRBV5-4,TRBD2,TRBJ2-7,TGTGCCAGCAGCGAGGGACTAGCGGGGGGGTGGGAGCAGTACTTC,CASSEGLAGGWEQYF
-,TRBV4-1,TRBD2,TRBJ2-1,TGCGCCAGCAGACAGACCCCCGGACTAGCGGGGCGTGATGAGCAGTTCTTC,CASRQTPGLAGRDEQFF
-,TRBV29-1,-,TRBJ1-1,TGCAGCGTGCCTAAAGAGAACACTGAAGCTTTCTTT,CSVPKENTEAFF
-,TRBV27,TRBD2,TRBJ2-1,TGTGCCAGCAGTTTATACCTAGCGGGGGACTACAATGAGCAGTTCTTC,CASSLYLAGDYNEQFF